This TCR beta chain was recovered during a study of STAT5B mutations in CD4+ large granular lymphocyte leukemia. Method: immunoSEQ multiplex PCR; TCRdb's copy keeps in-frame clones and lacks some. The table records 30,000 or so clones, about 77% of them present only once. General study findings and limits: Without putative leukemic clones, patient CD4-sorted repertoires remained more clonal than healthy CD4+ repertoires. Compared with healthy controls (2/35), patient top clones favored TRBV06 (8/27).

Germline V gives CDR1 SGHTA, CDR2 FQGNSA. The CDR3 consists of 14 residues. V was trimmed by 2 bases and J by 4 bases, leaving 10 bases between them. This clone was detected once. Its antigen is currently unknown. The receptor was derived from a human donor in good health. The specimen sequenced was CD4+ T cells from blood buffy coats. The chain is built from TRBV7-2 and TRBJ2-3; D gene ambiguous. The CDR3 DNA is TGTGCCAGCAGCTTAAGACTTGCAGCAGATACGCAGTATTTT. Translating it yields CASSLRLAADTQYF.